The present T cell receptor (beta chain) was sequenced within a study of cytomegalovirus exposure and HLA in healthy donors. Study-wide results and caveats: Researchers counted roughly 160 TCR beta chains as cytomegalovirus-associated.

Amplification used 60 Vbeta primers and 13 Jbeta primers. Profiled with immunoSEQ multiplex PCR; TCRdb holds only in-frame clones, not every one. The data contain approximately 140,000 clones, approximately 82% of them singletons. Per the germline V gene, CDR1 is LNHDA and CDR2 is SQIVND (reference sequence). CDR3 length: 15 amino acids. Trimming removed 5 bases at V and 7 bases at J, with 20 bases between. This clone was counted only a few times. Its antigen is still unknown. The sequence came from a man aged 50 to 60 in good health and CMV-seronegative. This chain connects TRBV19 to TRBJ2-5; a weak D match, TRBD2 (5 bases). The sample consisted of PBMCs. CDR3 loop: CASSPSGTDLRTQYF. In DNA form, the CDR3 reads TGTGCCAGTAGTCCTTCGGGAACAGATCTTCGGACCCAGTACTTC. The full variable domain, rest sourced from reference TRBV19 and TRBJ2-5, is DGGITQSPKYLFRKEGQNVTLSCEQNLNHDAMYWYRQDPGQGLRLIYYSQIVNDFQKGDIAEGYSVSREKKESFPLTVTSAQKNPTAFYLCASSPSGTDLRTQYFGPGTRLLVL.